This is a list of T cell receptor beta chains from one sample in a study of T cell repertoires in cytomegalovirus infection. TCRdb itself ran the reads through MiXCR, one entry per CDR3 protein. Of some 300,000 distinct CDR3 sequences in the sample, about 17% are singletons; the top ten hold around 11%. The sequenced sample consisted of PBMCs. The receptor source for this set is a human donor in good health (CMV status not recorded). Some clones in this sample may be carry-over from other donors' samples. The CDR3 runs from the conserved cysteine through the conserved F or W. D genes are given only for firm matches. Clone size is stated in some rows and not others, as once, few, many or a class when expanded.

TRBV6-5,-,-,TRBJ2-1,TGTGCCAGCAACTCAATCAGGGCAGGCTCCTACAATGAGCAGTTCTTC,CASNSIRAGSYNEQFF
TRBV4-1,-,TRBD1,TRBJ1-2,TGCGCCAGCAGCCAAGCAGACAGGGGGGGCGGCTACACCTTC,CASSQADRGGGYTF
TRBV18,-,TRBD1,TRBJ1-1,TGTGCCAGCTCACCGACGGGACAGGGGAACACTGAAGCTTTCTTT,CASSPTGQGNTEAFF
TRBV6-6,-,TRBD1,TRBJ2-1,TGTGCCAGCAGAGGAGCAGGGGGCCGCAATGAGCAGTTCTTC,CASRGAGGRNEQFF
TRBV7-2,-,-,TRBJ1-2,TGTGCCAGCAGGCGAGGGGGAGGGGGACACGACTATGGCTACACCTTC,CASRRGGGGHDYGYTF
TRBV20-1,few,-,TRBJ1-6,TGCAGTGCTAGAAAGGCTTATAATTCACCCCTCCACTTT,CSARKAYNSPLHF
TRBV29-1,few,TRBD2,TRBJ2-5,TGCAGCGTTGGTCGTCGGGGGGGCGGTGAGACCCAGTACTTC,CSVGRRGGGETQYF
TRBV7-2,few,-,TRBJ2-7,TGTGCCAGCAGCAGGCGGGACGGGAACTACGAGCAGTACTTC,CASSRRDGNYEQYF
TRBV11-1,many,-,TRBJ1-1,TGTGCCAGCAGTCGATCAGTGTGGAACACTGAAGCTTTCTTT,CASSRSVWNTEAFF
TRBV7-2,many,TRBD1,TRBJ1-2,TGTGCCAGCAGATTGAGACAGGGGGCACGGGATGGCTACACCTTC,CASRLRQGARDGYTF
TRBV20-1,-,-,TRBJ2-7,TGCAGTGCTGGGGAGGCCTACGGGCAGTACTTC,CSAGEAYGQYF
TRBV7-3,once,TRBD2,TRBJ2-7,TGTGCCAGCAGCTTAGGGGCGGGGGACGCCCACTACGAGCAGTACTTC,CASSLGAGDAHYEQYF
TRBV5-6,-,-,TRBJ1-1,TGTGCCAGCAGCTTGGCGGCAGCGAACACTGAAGCTTTCTTT,CASSLAAANTEAFF
TRBV2,-,TRBD2,TRBJ2-3,TGTGCCAGCAATCTAGCGGGGGGCACAGATACGCAGTATTTT,CASNLAGGTDTQYF
TRBV7-9,few,TRBD2,TRBJ2-5,TGTGCCAGCCTCAACACGGGGGGGGAGACCCAGTACTTC,CASLNTGGETQYF
TRBV4-1,once,-,TRBJ2-3,TGCGCCAGCAGCCAAGATCACACCACAGATACGCAGTATTTT,CASSQDHTTDTQYF